Given below is one TCR beta chain in context. Germline CDR1 reads SNHLY; CDR2 reads FYNNEI. The CDR3 runs to 16 residues. With 2 bases clipped from V and 9 bases from J, the junction kept 9 bases outside the gene matches. This sample was taken from a study of shared clonotypes between healthy human individuals. The method was immunoSEQ multiplex PCR; TCRdb's version includes in-frame clones alone and lacks a portion of them. The table has over a million clones, about 77% seen once. The TCR was taken from a man aged 18 to 29 in good health. The chain joins TRBV2 to TRBJ2-1; TRBD2 aligns across 11 bases. Sequencing was carried out using memory CD4+ T cells sorted from blood. Subset here: CD45RA-negative fraction. CDR3 sequence: CASSETSGRRRGEQFF. The CDR3 DNA is TGTGCCAGCAGTGAAACTAGCGGGAGAAGGAGGGGTGAGCAGTTCTTC.